The 17 T cell receptor beta chains reported below all come from one sample, sequenced in a study of metastatic and nonmetastatic thyroid tumors. TCRdb called clones again from the PCR reads with MiXCR. The table records 13,000 or so clones, around 25% of them present only once. Each patient went into thyroid surgery without having received any treatment. The specimen sequenced was adjacent normal tissue. The receptors stem from a female donor with papillary thyroid cancer or a benign thyroid nodule (not recorded which). Some clones in this sample may be carry-over from other donors' samples.

The chain is built from TRBV10-1 and TRBJ2-3; D is possibly TRBD2 (6 bases). Trimming took 2 bases from V and 1 from J, leaving 7 bases between them. There are 14 residues in the CDR3. The germline gives CDR1 WNHNN, CDR2 SYGVQD (reference sequence). CDR3 protein: CASSEGTGTDTQYF. For the CDR3, the DNA is TGCGCCAGCAGTGAGGGGACTGGCACAGATACGCAGTATTTT.

This clone was detected a few times. The rearrangement uses TRBV11-2 and TRBJ2-2; D possibly corresponds to TRBD1 (5 bases). Trimming pared 10 bases from V and 4 bases from J, leaving 13 bases between. Per germline, CDR1 SGHAT and CDR2 FQNNGV. The length of the CDR3 is 13 residues. The CDR3 nucleotides read TGTGCCACCAGGCAGGGCTCCACCGGGGAGCTGTTTTTT. It translates to CATRQGSTGELFF.

CDR3 in amino acids: CASSEGFIGGVPSYEQYF. The CDR3 DNA reads TGTGCCAGCAGTGAAGGTTTTATAGGAGGGGTCCCATCCTACGAGCAGTACTTC. The chain joins TRBV6-1 to TRBJ2-7, with D maybe TRBD2 (6 bases). The CDR3 runs 18 residues. Germline V gene sequence: CDR1 MNHNS, CDR2 SASEGT. Between the trimmed V and J ends, which lost 1 base and 1 base, there was a span of 20 bases.

A word on this clone: The CDR3 carries no conserved terminal phenylalanine or tryptophan, so it likely arises from a read error. The chain joins TRBV6-2 or TRBV6-3 to TRBJ2-1, with D unclear. CDR3 length: 12 amino acids. The V gene's germline CDR1 is MNHEY and CDR2 SVGEGT. CDR3 protein: CASIYPRPEQFS. Written as DNA, the CDR3 is TGTGCCAGCATTTACCCACGTCCTGAGCAGTTCTCC.

The chain carries TRBV28 and TRBJ2-7; D gene ambiguous. Germline V gene lookup returns CDR1 MDHEN and CDR2 SYDVKM. Trimming took 3 bases from V and 2 from J, leaving 17 bases between them. There are 16 residues in the CDR3. DNA of the CDR3: TGTGCCAGCAGTTTCTTACTGGATGGGTTAACCTACGAGCAGTACTTC. It is translated as CASSFLLDGLTYEQYF.

The rearrangement uses TRBV6-2 or TRBV6-3 and TRBJ1-1, with a possible D match to TRBD1 (6 bases). Germline CDR1 MNHEY, CDR2 SVGEGT. V was cut by 6 bases and J by 0 bases, with 11 bases left in between. The CDR3 is 14 residues long. The CDR3 loop is CASSYGGLNTEAFF. DNA of the CDR3: TGTGCCAGCAGCTACGGGGGCTTGAACACTGAAGCTTTCTTT.

CDR3 loop: CASSHTQGATEAFF. The CDR3 bases are TGTGCCAGCAGTCATACCCAGGGCGCCACTGAAGCTTTCTTT. The chain combines TRBV6-1 with TRBJ1-1; tentative D call: TRBD1 (5 bases). The V and J ends lost 5 bases and 4 bases respectively, with 14 bases between them. The CDR3 runs 14 residues. Germline CDR1 MNHNS, CDR2 SASEGT.

This clone is categorized as medium-sized. The chain joins TRBV7-2 to TRBJ2-7, with D unclear. V gave up 4 bases and J gave up 7 bases, with 17 bases separating them. The CDR3 covers 14 residues. Germline CDR1 is SGHTA and CDR2 is FQGNSA. CDR3 nucleotides: TGTGCCAGCAGCTCATTAGACTCCCCCTGGGAGCAGTACTTC. Residues: CASSSLDSPWEQYF.

With respect to this clone: Its ends do not fully match the called genes, so a read error is possible. This CDR3 is CASSLYGILTDTQYF. The CDR3 DNA is TGTGCCAGCAGCTTATACGGTATTCTCACAGATACGCAGTATTTC. This chain uses TRBV7-3 with TRBJ2-3; D ambiguous. In germline, CDR1 is SGHTA, CDR2 FQGTGA. The CDR3 length is 15 residues.

Ten or more counts support this clone. The chain combines TRBV20-1 with TRBJ2-1, with 11 nucleotides matching TRBD2. J lost 0 bases, V lost 2 bases, and 6 bases had no gene match. This CDR3 region has 17 residues. Germline CDR1 reads DFQATT; CDR2 reads SNEGSKA (reference sequence). The CDR3 loop is CSARYGSGRDSYNEQFF. The DNA of the CDR3 is TGCAGTGCTAGATATGGTAGCGGGAGGGACTCCTACAATGAGCAGTTCTTC.

The chain recombines TRBV19 with TRBJ2-5; D call uncertain. V lost 8 bases, J lost 1 base, and 8 bases lay in between. The CDR3 is 12 amino acids. Germline lookup yields CDR1 LNHDA and CDR2 SQIVND (reference sequence). CDR3 DNA sequence: TGTGCCAGTTGTGAAATCCAAGAGACCCAGTACTTC. Translation: CASCEIQETQYF.

This clone was seen a few times. This may be a read error, as it is one base from a much larger clone. V is TRBV10-3 and J is TRBJ2-3; 9 bases line up with TRBD2. V trimming: 6 bases; J trimming: 7 bases; junction bases outside the gene matches: 14. CDR1 and CDR2 (germline): ENHRY, SYGVKD. The CDR3 sequence is 16 residues long. DNA of the CDR3: TGTGCCATCAGCGCTTCGGGCGGGAGGGCCTCATATACGCAGTATTTT. It is translated as CAISASGGRASYTQYF.

The V and J genes are TRBV11-2 and TRBJ2-7; D is unclear. Trimming left V 3 bases short and J 0 bases short, with 9 bases between. The CDR3 consists of 14 residues. CDR1 and CDR2 from the germline V gene are SGHAT and FQNNGV. The CDR3 nucleotides are TGTGCCAGCAGCTTGGACCCTAGCTCCTACGAGCAGTACTTC. It is translated as CASSLDPSSYEQYF. The whole variable domain, filled in from reference TRBV11-2 and TRBJ2-7, reads EAGVAQSPRYKIIEKRQSVAFWCNPISGHATLYWYQQILGQGPKLLIQFQNNGVVDDSQLPKDRFSAERLKGVDSTLKIQPAKLEDSAVYLCASSLDPSSYEQYFGPGTRLTVT.

The chain recombines TRBV7-9 with TRBJ2-5, with D tentatively TRBD2 (6 bases). The CDR3 runs to 12 residues. Germline CDR1 is SEHNR and CDR2 is FQNEAQ (reference sequence). The V end was cut by 1 base, the J end by 8 bases, with 8 bases between. The CDR3 DNA reads as TGTGCCAGCAGCTTAGAGCGGGTTACCCAGTACTTC. Translation gives CASSLERVTQYF.

This clone was detected ten times or more. The rearrangement uses TRBV20-1 and TRBJ1-1; 7 nucleotides agree with TRBD1. The germline CDR1 and CDR2 sequences are DFQATT and SNEGSKA (reference sequence). The CDR3 length is 12 residues. CDR3 nucleotides: TGCATCTTCAACAGGGGCGACACTGAAGCTTTCTTT. It encodes CIFNRGDTEAFF.

About this clone: A much larger clone lies a single base off, so this may be a read error. The chain combines TRBV18 with TRBJ2-7; D possibly matches TRBD1 or TRBD2 (5 bases each). This CDR3 is built from 16 residues. The germline CDR1 and CDR2 sequences are KGHSH and LQKENI. The CDR3 nucleotides read TGTGCCAGCTCACAACTACCGGGACCGGGTAACTACGGGCAGTACTTC. Its translation: CASSQLPGPGNYGQYF.

The rearrangement uses TRBV4-2 and TRBJ2-5; 8 nucleotides agree with TRBD2. Germline values: CDR1 LGHNA, CDR2 YNFKEQ. The CDR3 length is 15 residues. J lost 5 bases, V lost 3 bases, and 8 bases had no gene match. Written as DNA, the CDR3 is TGTGCCAGCAGCCAGTTGAGCGGGAGCGGCGAGACCCAGTACTTC. Its protein product is CASSQLSGSGETQYF.